These 23 T cell receptor beta chains were sequenced from one sample in a study of patients and donors after allogeneic stem cell transplantation. Using its own MiXCR run on the RT-PCR reads, TCRdb lists one record per CDR3 protein. The sample includes some 30,000 distinct CDR3 sequences, roughly 38% of them seen just once. The sample taken for sequencing was blood, either unsorted or a sorted T cell fraction (not recorded which). The source is a human donor who was either an allogeneic HSCT recipient or a stem cell or donor lymphocyte infusion donor (not recorded which). It is not recorded whose cells these are; they may come from a transplant donor.

The V gene is TRBV7-9, the J gene TRBJ2-1, with D hard to call. Germline CDR1 and CDR2: SEHNR and FQNEAQ (reference sequence). V was cut by 6 bases and J by 8 bases, with 17 bases left in between. This CDR3 is built from 14 residues. CDR3 DNA sequence: TGTGCCAGCAGATTTCCCCCGCCCCGGGATGAGCAGTTCTTC. Translating it yields CASRFPPPRDEQFF.

The CDR3 DNA is TGCAGCGTTGAACCGCTTAAAGGACAGGGCGGCTATGGCTACACCTTC. Protein product: CSVEPLKGQGGYGYTF. This rearrangement joins TRBV29-1 to TRBJ1-2, with 8 bases that match TRBD1. The CDR3 runs 16 residues. The V gene end was trimmed by 2 bases and the J gene end by 4 bases; junction bases not matched to a gene: 12. Germline lookup yields CDR1 SQVTM and CDR2 ANQGSEA.

V and J are TRBV5-5 and TRBJ1-6; D is undetermined. This CDR3 has 15 residues. The V gene lost 0 bases and the J gene lost 7 bases, with 11 bases spanning the gap. CDR1 and CDR2 from the germline V gene are SGHKS and YYEKEE (reference sequence). As DNA, the CDR3 is TGTGCCAGCAGCTTGGATTGGGGATGGAATTCACCCCTCCACTTT. Residues: CASSLDWGWNSPLHF.

This clonotype was observed a few times. The chain uses TRBV7-9 and TRBJ1-4; 8 bases match TRBD1. V was pared by 5 bases and J by 4 bases, with 3 bases of the junction left unmatched. The CDR3 length is 14 residues. Germline lookup yields CDR1 SEHNR and CDR2 FQNEAQ (reference sequence). CDR3 residues: CASSQGAYNEKLFF. CDR3 coding DNA: TGTGCCAGCAGCCAGGGGGCCTATAATGAAAAACTGTTTTTT.

This chain uses TRBV29-1 with TRBJ1-1, with TRBD1 matching over 8 bases. This CDR3 region has 12 residues. Germline V gene lookup returns CDR1 SQVTM and CDR2 ANQGSEA. V lost 7 bases and J lost 8; bases outside the gene matches: 9. DNA for the CDR3: TGCAGCGGCGCGGACAGGGCCATCGAAGCTTTCTTT. Its translation is CSGADRAIEAFF.

The chain links TRBV20-1 to TRBJ2-1, with 12 bases that match TRBD2. This CDR3 is 15 amino acids long. Per germline, CDR1 DFQATT and CDR2 SNEGSKA (reference sequence). V was clipped by 3 bases and J by 1 base; unmatched bases: 1. The CDR3 sequence is CSARTSGRSYNEQFF. In DNA form, the CDR3 reads TGCAGTGCTAGGACTAGCGGGAGATCCTACAATGAGCAGTTCTTC.

This clonotype was seen more than once but under ten times. The chain couples TRBV29-1 to TRBJ1-2; tentatively, D is TRBD1 (6 bases). CDR1 is SQVTM, CDR2 ANQGSEA, per germline. The V end lost 4 bases, the J end lost 8 bases, and 17 bases lay between the germline ends. This CDR3 is 13 amino acids long. In DNA, the CDR3 is TGCAGCGTTGGACCAAGGGGGAGCAGAGGCTACACCTTC. Amino acid sequence: CSVGPRGSRGYTF.

This clonotype was detected only a few times. This chain uses TRBV24-1 with TRBJ1-1; D gene uncertain. V was pared by 5 bases and J by 0 bases, with 6 bases between. This CDR3 has 13 residues. CDR1 and CDR2 (germline): KGHDR, SFDVKD. CDR3 residues: CATSGSVNTEAFF. The CDR3 DNA sequence: TGTGCCACCAGTGGGAGCGTGAACACTGAAGCTTTCTTT.

Only a few counts were recorded for this clonotype. One end of the junction fails to match germline, which may point to a read error. This sequence joins TRBV12-3 or TRBV12-4 and TRBJ2-4; D is ambiguous. The CDR3 sequence is 12 residues long. CDR3 sequence (DNA): TGTGCCAGCACCGCCCCCGGAAACATTCAGTACTTT. Protein product: CASTAPGNIQYF.

CDR3 protein: CASSYTPNSPLHF. In DNA form, the CDR3 reads TGTGCCAGCAGCTACACTCCGAATTCACCCCTCCACTTT. This rearrangement joins TRBV27 to TRBJ1-6; no reliable D call. The germline V gene encodes CDR1 MNHEY and CDR2 SMNVEV (reference sequence). This CDR3 contains 13 residues. V was pared by 6 bases and J by 7 bases, with 10 bases between.

This clonotype was found many times. This chain uses TRBV3-1 with TRBJ1-2; possibly TRBD1 for D (6 bases). CDR1 is LGHDT, CDR2 YNNKEL, per germline (reference sequence). CDR3 length: 15 residues. Trimming removed 2 bases at V and 3 bases at J, with 13 bases between. The CDR3 protein is CASSQRTVSHYGYTF. In DNA, the CDR3 is TGTGCCAGCAGCCAAAGGACAGTGTCGCACTATGGCTACACCTTC.

V gene TRBV7-9 combines with J gene TRBJ2-5; 10 nucleotides align to TRBD2. V lost 4 bases, J lost 2 bases, and 7 bases stayed unmatched. The length of the CDR3 is 16 residues. CDR1 is SEHNR and CDR2 is FQNEAQ in the germline V gene (reference sequence). The CDR3 region has the DNA TGTGCCAGCAGCTCGACGGGGACTAGCGTACAAGAGACCCAGTACTTC. Its protein is CASSSTGTSVQETQYF.

This clonotype was counted between two and nine times. The chain carries TRBV7-8 and TRBJ1-5, with D maybe TRBD1 (5 bases). Germline V CDR1 and CDR2: SGHVS, FQNEAQ. The CDR3 consists of 15 residues. The ends were cut back, 1 base at V and 2 bases at J, with 9 bases in the middle. CDR3 amino acids: CASSLVQGGNQPQHF. The CDR3, as DNA: TGTGCCAGCAGCTTAGTTCAGGGCGGCAATCAGCCCCAGCATTTT. Using reference TRBV7-8 and TRBJ1-5 for the parts outside the CDR3, the full variable domain is GAGVSQSPRYKVAKRGQDVALRCDPISGHVSLFWYQQALGQGPEFLTYFQNEAQLDKSGLPSDRFFAERPEGSVSTLKIQRTQQEDSAVYLCASSLVQGGNQPQHFGDGTRLSIL.

J is TRBJ2-7 and V is TRBV29-1; 7 positions match TRBD1. The CDR3 loop spans 14 amino acids. Germline V gene lookup returns CDR1 SQVTM and CDR2 ANQGSEA. The V gene end was trimmed by 6 bases and the J gene end by 0 bases; junction bases not matched to a gene: 8. DNA for the CDR3: TGCAGCGTCCTCACAGGGGCAAGCTCCTACGAGCAGTACTTC. It specifies CSVLTGASSYEQYF.

The CDR3 loop is CASSRSSYNEQFF. In DNA form, the CDR3 reads TGCGCCAGCAGCCGTAGCTCCTACAATGAGCAGTTCTTC. The rearrangement joins TRBV5-1 to TRBJ2-1, with D uncertain. V lost 4 bases, J lost 0 bases, and 5 bases lay in between. Looked up from germline, CDR1 is SGHRS and CDR2 is YFSETQ. The CDR3 loop spans 13 amino acids.

The rearrangement joins TRBV6-5 to TRBJ2-7; D ambiguous. CDR1 and CDR2 from the germline V gene are MNHEY and SVGAGI. The CDR3 extends over 16 amino acids. Trimming took off 6 bases at V and 0 bases at J, with 18 bases between the two ends. CDR3 in DNA: TGTGCCAGCAGACGTGTGTCCCAAAGGAGCTCCTACGAGCAGTACTTC. Translated: CASRRVSQRSSYEQYF.

This clonotype turned up a few times. The chain carries TRBV11-1 and TRBJ2-7; D gene ambiguous. V shed 1 base and J shed 3 bases, with 10 bases lying between them. The germline CDR1 and CDR2 sequences are SGHAT and FQDESV (reference sequence). The CDR3 has 14 residues. The CDR3 sequence: CASSLDDLSYEQYF. The DNA for the CDR3 is TGTGCCAGCAGCTTAGATGACTTAAGCTACGAGCAGTACTTC.

The J gene is TRBJ2-1, the V gene TRBV5-1, with a tentative D call TRBD2 (6 bases). V shed 5 bases and J shed 0 bases, with 21 bases lying between them. Germline CDR1 SGHRS, CDR2 YFSETQ. The CDR3 is made up of 18 amino acids. DNA of the CDR3: TGCGCCAGCAGGAGGGGACTCCTCGAAGGGAGCTCCTACAATGAGCAGTTCTTC. It specifies CASRRGLLEGSSYNEQFF.

This chain connects TRBV20-1 to TRBJ2-1, with 11 bases lining up with TRBD2. The CDR3 length is 20 residues. J was trimmed by 4 bases and V by 0 bases; bases with no gene match: 17. From germline, CDR1 is DFQATT and CDR2 SNEGSKA (reference sequence). CDR3 region: CSARDSGLPPVAGGYNEQFF. The CDR3 DNA is TGCAGTGCTAGAGATAGCGGACTCCCCCCTGTAGCGGGAGGGTACAATGAGCAGTTCTTC.

V is TRBV4-3 and J is TRBJ1-2; D remains ambiguous. V lost 2 bases and J lost 6, with 10 bases in between. The germline V gene encodes CDR1 LGHNA and CDR2 YSLEER. CDR3 length: 13 residues. This CDR3 is CASSQQGLHGYTF. Written as DNA, the CDR3 is TGCGCCAGCAGCCAACAAGGCCTCCATGGCTACACCTTC.

The chain couples TRBV29-1 to TRBJ2-1; D uncertain. Germline V gives CDR1 SQVTM, CDR2 ANQGSEA. Trimming removed 4 bases from V and 3 bases from J, with 7 bases in between. The CDR3 has 12 residues. As DNA, the CDR3 is TGCAGCGTTGTCCCTGGCTACAATGAGCAGTTCTTC. Protein: CSVVPGYNEQFF.

This clonotype was observed a handful of times. This chain joins TRBV29-1 and TRBJ1-2, with D unclear. The CDR3 extends over 12 amino acids. V was clipped by 8 bases and J by 0 bases, with 10 bases between them. CDR1 and CDR2 from the germline V gene are SQVTM and ANQGSEA. The CDR3, as DNA: TGCAGCACGCCGGGTCCTAACTATGGCTACACCTTC. As protein: CSTPGPNYGYTF.

This clonotype was counted at least ten times. J is TRBJ1-2 and V is TRBV3-1, with D possibly TRBD1 on 5 matching bases. The germline CDR1 and CDR2 sequences are LGHDT and YNNKEL (reference sequence). This CDR3 has 14 amino acids. Deletions cut 3 bases from V and 3 bases from J, with 11 bases between. CDR3 sequence (DNA): TGTGCCAGCAGCCAGGGGGGAGTTGACTATGGCTACACCTTC. It codes for CASSQGGVDYGYTF.